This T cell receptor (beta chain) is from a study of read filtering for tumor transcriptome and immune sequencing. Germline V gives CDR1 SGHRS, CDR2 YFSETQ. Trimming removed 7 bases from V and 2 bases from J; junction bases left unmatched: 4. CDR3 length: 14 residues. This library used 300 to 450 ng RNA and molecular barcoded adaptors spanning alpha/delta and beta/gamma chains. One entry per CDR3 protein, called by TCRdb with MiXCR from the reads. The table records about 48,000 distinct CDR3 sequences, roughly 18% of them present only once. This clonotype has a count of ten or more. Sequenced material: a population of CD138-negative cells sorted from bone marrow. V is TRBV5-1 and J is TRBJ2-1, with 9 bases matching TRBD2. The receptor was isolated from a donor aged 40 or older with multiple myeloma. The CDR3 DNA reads TGCGCCAGCCATAGCGGGAGACCCTACAATGAGCAGTTCTTC. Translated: CASHSGRPYNEQFF.